Listed below are T cell receptor beta chains from one sample, sequenced in a study of T cells in Graves' hyperthyroidism and ophthalmopathy. TCRdb analysed the multiplex PCR reads with MiXCR anew, one entry per CDR3 protein. The table lists 370,000 or so distinct CDR3 sequences, roughly 14% of them singletons. Sequencing was done on a sample of blood. Source of these receptors: a woman aged 18 to 35 with Graves' hyperthyroidism that later progressed to Graves' ophthalmopathy. Each CDR3 is given without its conserved first and last residue. The D gene is left open where the match is weak. Part of the rows lack a size; the others show once, few, many or a class for expanded clones.

d_gene	abundance	len	v_gene	CDR3aa
-	many	12	TRBV2	ARAGQRPQETQY
-	-	14	TRBV10-1	ASSALGDESTSEQY
-	many	13	TRBV27	ASSFGGGTYNEQF
-	many	9	TRBV3-1	ASSSVGEQF
-	many	13	TRBV27	ASSFGGNPYNEQF
-	many	11	TRBV5-6	ASSLRGQEKLF
TRBD2	many	13	TRBV6-1	ASSPSGVNSYEQY
-	-	12	TRBV7-9	ASSLEGTNTEAF
-	few	11	TRBV5-1	ASSPGGFLEQY
-	many	12	TRBV28	ASSSRRYGYEQY
TRBD2	many	12	TRBV9	ASSGLAGGDTQY
-	many	12	TRBV20-1	SARAGSRNSPLH
TRBD1	many	13	TRBV2	ASSGDRGRNQPQH